This T cell receptor beta chain originates from a study of cytomegalovirus exposure and HLA in healthy donors. Study outcomes and limitations: In vitro work confirmed that a few CMV-associated chains recognize CMV antigens. A list of around 150 TCR beta chains associated with cytomegalovirus was given.

Sequencing was performed with immunoSEQ multiplex PCR; in TCRdb, only in-frame clones are kept and a portion is missing. Here the sample spans about 120,000 clones, about 85% being singletons. Note on this clone: The antigen remains undetermined.

In germline, CDR1 is ENHRY, CDR2 SYGVKD. The germline V and J ends were trimmed by 10 bases and 3 bases, with 12 bases remaining between them. This CDR3 comprises 12 residues. Sequencing input: PBMCs. The clonotype was recovered from a woman aged 25 to 39 in good health and CMV-seronegative. The chain is built from TRBV10-3 and TRBJ1-2; no reliable D call. The CDR3 coding sequence is TGTGCCACCCTACTCGGGGACTATGGCTACACCTTC. Protein: CATLLGDYGYTF.